This entry lists 24 T cell receptor beta chains sequenced from one sample in a study of neurological immune-mediated disorders. MiXCR, applied by TCRdb to the 5' RACE reads, yields one record per CDR3 protein. The sample has approximately 59,000 distinct CDR3 sequences, roughly 4.9% seen once. Material for sequencing was PBMCs. All receptors come from a human donor with multiple sclerosis. The donor label of this sample is uncertain.

J is TRBJ2-7 and V is TRBV3-1; 7 nucleotides align to TRBD2. CDR3 length equals 15 residues. CDR1 LGHDT and CDR2 YNNKEL come from the germline V gene (reference sequence). The V segment lost 2 bases and the J segment 1 base; nucleotides outside the gene matches: 5. The CDR3 DNA is TGTGCCAGCAGCCAACTAGCGGCCGCTTCCTACGAGCAGTACTTC. Protein product: CASSQLAAASYEQYF.

This clonotype was picked up many times. The chain couples TRBV18 to TRBJ2-7; the match to TRBD1 covers 11 bases. The CDR3 totals 15 residues. The V gene end was trimmed by 5 bases and the J gene end by 2 bases; junction bases not matched to a gene: 5. Germline V gives CDR1 KGHSH, CDR2 LQKENI. CDR3 amino acids: CASSGPGQGAYEQYF. The CDR3 nucleotides read TGTGCCAGCTCAGGGCCGGGACAGGGGGCCTACGAGCAGTACTTC.

The sample holds many counts of this clonotype. V and J are TRBV7-8 and TRBJ1-4; D is ambiguous. Germline CDR1 SGHVS, CDR2 FQNEAQ. The CDR3 spans 15 residues. Between the trimmed V and J ends, which lost 5 bases and 8 bases, there was a span of 18 bases. The CDR3 DNA is TGTGCCAGCAGCACCCCCCAACAGATCGGAGAAAAACTGTTTTTT. It specifies CASSTPQQIGEKLFF.

This clonotype was picked up many times. The CDR3 spells CASSTGTGATEAFF. As DNA, the CDR3 is TGCGCCAGCTCCACCGGGACAGGGGCCACTGAAGCTTTCTTT. The chain has TRBV5-1 and TRBJ1-1; 10 bases agree with TRBD1. This CDR3 comprises 14 residues. Trimming removed 7 bases from V and 4 bases from J; junction bases left unmatched: 7. Germline lookup yields CDR1 SGHRS and CDR2 YFSETQ.

This clonotype has ten or more counts. The J gene is TRBJ1-3, the V gene TRBV20-1; D is uncertain. This CDR3 contains 13 residues. The germline CDR1 and CDR2 sequences are DFQATT and SNEGSKA (reference sequence). V lost 1 base, J lost 1 base, and 5 bases lay in between. DNA of the CDR3: TGCAGTGCTAGAGCGGCTTCTGGAAACACCATATATTTT. Its translation is CSARAASGNTIYF.

This rearrangement joins TRBV2 to TRBJ2-7; D is possibly TRBD2 (5 bases). Trimming shortened V by 5 bases and J by 3 bases, and 11 bases separated the two germline ends. Germline values: CDR1 SNHLY, CDR2 FYNNEI. The CDR3 has 13 amino acids. The CDR3 loop is CASSRVGDYEQYF. The CDR3 bases are TGTGCCAGCAGTCGCGTGGGAGACTACGAGCAGTACTTC.

This clonotype was seen ten or more times. The chain carries TRBV7-9 and TRBJ2-1; D perhaps matches TRBD2 (5 bases). CDR1 and CDR2 (germline): SEHNR, FQNEAQ (reference sequence). This CDR3 has 14 amino acids. V was clipped by 6 bases and J by 3 bases, with 12 bases between them. The chain's CDR3 is CASRAGTVYNEQFF. DNA of the CDR3: TGTGCCAGCAGGGCGGGCACAGTCTACAATGAGCAGTTCTTC.

The table lists this clonotype with many counts. The chain links TRBV11-1 to TRBJ2-7, with D possibly TRBD1 on 6 matching bases. V gave up 5 bases and J gave up 2 bases, with 10 bases separating them. The CDR3 runs to 13 residues. The V gene's germline CDR1 is SGHAT and CDR2 FQDESV (reference sequence). The CDR3 region is CASSRTEPYEQYF. In DNA, the CDR3 is TGTGCCAGCAGCCGGACAGAGCCCTACGAGCAGTACTTC.

Comment on this clonotype: The limits of the CDR3 on the DNA are not certain, so only TCRdb's listed CDR3 is given. This sequence joins TRBV9 and TRBJ2-7; no DNA check was done on the table's D call, TRBD1. CDR1 is SGDLS, CDR2 YYNGEE, per germline. The CDR3 length equals 23 residues, ends included. The CDR3 reads CASSFYICSARDVGRRGLYEQYF.

In its sample, this clonotype was seen many times. V usage is TRBV7-2 and J usage is TRBJ1-1; D may be TRBD1 (6 bases). V shed 3 bases and J shed 1 base, with 12 bases lying between them. The CDR3 loop spans 15 amino acids. Germline V gene lookup returns CDR1 SGHTA and CDR2 FQGNSA. The CDR3 sequence is CASSFQGSGNTEAFF. The CDR3 nucleotides read TGTGCCAGCAGCTTCCAGGGGTCTGGGAACACTGAAGCTTTCTTT. The full variable domain, with the rest looked up from reference TRBV7-2 and TRBJ1-1, is GAGVSQSPSNKVTEKGKDVELRCDPISGHTALYWYRQSLGQGLEFLIYFQGNSAPDKSGLPSDRFSAERTGGSVSTLTIQRTQQEDSAVYLCASSFQGSGNTEAFFGQGTRLTVV.

In this sample, this clonotype turned up many times. The rearrangement links TRBV3-1 to TRBJ2-3; tentatively, D is TRBD2 (5 bases). Germline lookup yields CDR1 LGHDT and CDR2 YNNKEL (reference sequence). Trimming left V 4 bases short and J 8 bases short, with 10 bases between. The CDR3 covers 12 residues. CDR3 residues: CASSPREGTQYF. CDR3 DNA sequence: TGTGCCAGCAGCCCCCGGGAAGGTACGCAGTATTTT.

In its sample, this clonotype was seen many times. The chain joins TRBV7-2 to TRBJ1-4, with D possibly matching TRBD1 (5 bases). CDR1 is SGHTA, CDR2 FQGNSA, per germline. The CDR3 contains 14 residues. V lost 5 bases and J 6 bases, leaving 13 bases between the germline ends. The CDR3 nucleotides read TGTGCCAGCAGCCCCTCCGGGACCTATGAAAAACTGTTTTTT. Protein sequence: CASSPSGTYEKLFF.

This clonotype showed up many times. The chain employs TRBV7-9 and TRBJ2-2, with 8 bases aligning to TRBD1. This CDR3 has 14 residues. Trimming took 11 bases from V and 3 from J; bases not matched to a gene: 8. CDR1 is SEHNR, CDR2 FQNEAQ, per germline (reference sequence). The CDR3 DNA reads as TGTGCCCCATTCAGGGGGCTGGACACCGGGGAGCTGTTTTTT. It specifies CAPFRGLDTGELFF.

This clonotype was found many times. For the CDR3, the DNA is TGTGCCAGCAGAAGGGACATCTATGGCTACACCTTC. Protein product: CASRRDIYGYTF. V is TRBV6-6 and J is TRBJ1-2; tentatively, D is TRBD1 (6 bases). This CDR3 contains 12 residues. V lost 6 bases and J lost 4, with 9 bases in between. Germline V CDR1 and CDR2: MNHNY, SVGAGI (reference sequence).

This clonotype was picked up many times. The chain recombines TRBV4-2 with TRBJ2-1, with unresolved D. The CDR3 runs to 14 residues. Germline assignment: CDR1 LGHNA and CDR2 YNFKEQ. Trimming removed 1 base from V and 2 bases from J, with 6 bases in between. The CDR3 sequence: CASSQGQTYNEQFF. CDR3 nucleotide sequence: TGTGCCAGCAGCCAAGGGCAGACCTACAATGAGCAGTTCTTC.

This clonotype was counted many times. This chain uses TRBV20-1 with TRBJ1-1; weak D call: TRBD1 (6 bases). Germline V gene lookup returns CDR1 DFQATT and CDR2 SNEGSKA (reference sequence). The CDR3 is 13 amino acids. Trimming took 6 bases from V and 5 from J, leaving 16 bases between them. CDR3 sequence reads: CSARRGSGTEAFF. Here the CDR3 DNA reads TGCAGTGCGAGAAGGGGGTCGGGAACTGAAGCTTTCTTT.

This clonotype occurred many times. The CDR3 loop is CASSEFDSGAGNQPQHF. The CDR3 DNA follows: TGTGCCAGCAGTGAATTCGATTCCGGGGCGGGCAATCAGCCCCAGCATTTT. The V call is TRBV6-1, the J call TRBJ1-5; the D gene is possibly TRBD1 (5 bases). Germline loops: CDR1 MNHNS, CDR2 SASEGT. The CDR3 has 17 residues. Trimming stripped 2 bases from V and 2 bases from J, with 16 bases between.

This clonotype came up a few times. The chain recombines TRBV20-1 with TRBJ2-3; D may be TRBD2 (6 bases). The V gene's germline CDR1 is DFQATT and CDR2 SNEGSKA (reference sequence). V was clipped by 0 bases and J by 2 bases, with 12 bases between them. The CDR3 consists of 15 residues. CDR3 DNA sequence: TGCAGTGCTAGAGATGGAGGGTTGGACACAGATACGCAGTATTTT. Its protein is CSARDGGLDTDTQYF.

This clonotype appeared many times. The V gene is TRBV7-8, the J gene TRBJ1-1; 9 positions match TRBD1. The CDR3 runs 16 residues. Germline CDR1 SGHVS, CDR2 FQNEAQ. V lost 4 bases to trimming and J lost 2 bases; unmatched junction nucleotides: 8. The CDR3, as DNA: TGTGCCAGCAGCTCGCACTTGGGACAGGGTAACACTGAAGCTTTCTTT. Translating gives CASSSHLGQGNTEAFF.

This clonotype has a count of ten or more. This rearrangement joins TRBV7-8 to TRBJ2-1, with 8 bases identical to TRBD1. Germline CDR1 reads SGHVS; CDR2 reads FQNEAQ. The J segment lost 8 bases and the V segment lost 5 bases, leaving 11 bases of the junction unmatched. The CDR3 has 15 amino acids. The CDR3 DNA sequence: TGTGCCAGCAGCCCCAGGGGGCGCAGTGGTTATGAGCAGTTCTTC. It encodes CASSPRGRSGYEQFF.

In this sample, this clonotype turned up many times. V is TRBV29-1 and J is TRBJ2-7; D not certain. V was trimmed by 6 bases and J by 2 bases, leaving 8 bases between them. The germline gives CDR1 SQVTM, CDR2 ANQGSEA. The CDR3 loop spans 11 amino acids. CDR3 amino acids: CSVSPPYEQYF. CDR3 sequence (DNA): TGCAGCGTGAGCCCCCCCTACGAGCAGTACTTC.

This clonotype was counted ten times or more. The V call is TRBV7-8, the J call TRBJ2-5; a possible D gene is TRBD2 (6 bases). Trimming shortened V by 3 bases and J by 5 bases, and 19 bases separated the two germline ends. The germline V gene encodes CDR1 SGHVS and CDR2 FQNEAQ. CDR3 length: 16 residues. CDR3 nucleotides: TGTGCCAGCAGCTTCCCAAACCGGCAGGGAGGCGAGACCCAGTACTTC. Its protein product is CASSFPNRQGGETQYF.

This clonotype was recorded at least ten times. The chain carries TRBV11-2 and TRBJ2-7; a weak D match, TRBD2 (6 bases). This CDR3 contains 15 residues. In germline, CDR1 is SGHAT, CDR2 FQNNGV. With 3 bases removed from V and 6 bases from J, the gap between germline ends came to 18 bases. This chain's CDR3 is CASSFIDSNGSEQYF. The CDR3, as DNA: TGTGCCAGCAGCTTTATAGACAGTAACGGGAGCGAGCAGTACTTC. Together with reference TRBV11-2 and TRBJ2-7, the CDR3 gives the full variable domain: EAGVAQSPRYKIIEKRQSVAFWCNPISGHATLYWYQQILGQGPKLLIQFQNNGVVDDSQLPKDRFSAERLKGVDSTLKIQPAKLEDSAVYLCASSFIDSNGSEQYFGPGTRLTVT.

Many counts were recorded for this clonotype. The chain couples TRBV29-1 to TRBJ2-5; D not certain. The CDR3 totals 12 residues. The ends were cut back, 4 bases at V and 4 bases at J, with 10 bases in the middle. CDR1 and CDR2 (germline): SQVTM, ANQGSEA. The DNA for the CDR3 is TGCAGCGTTGTACAGTCTGCAGAGACCCAGTACTTC. This sequence encodes CSVVQSAETQYF.